Below, 3 T cell receptor beta chains from the same sample are listed, as sequenced in a study of cytomegalovirus exposure and HLA in healthy donors. The PCR used 60 Vbeta and 13 Jbeta primers. Data came from immunoSEQ multiplex PCR; TCRdb stores just in-frame clones and leaves some out. The sample records about 100,000 clones, around 80% being singletons. Sequencing was performed on PBMCs. These receptors all stem from a man aged 30 to 39 in good health and CMV-seronegative.

This chain links TRBV18 with TRBJ1-1; D is ambiguous. CDR1 is KGHSH, CDR2 LQKENI, per germline. Trimming shortened V by 4 bases and J by 5 bases, and 14 bases separated the two germline ends. There are 14 residues in the CDR3. The DNA for the CDR3 is TGTGCCAGCTCACTCTCGGACGGCGGGACTGAAGCTTTCTTT. Encoded protein: CASSLSDGGTEAFF.

This clone appeared a single time. The rearrangement joins TRBV30 to TRBJ2-7; TRBD1 is a possible D gene (6 bases). The V end was cut by 0 bases, the J end by 5 bases, with 14 bases between. Germline CDR1 reads GTSNPN; CDR2 reads SVGIG (reference sequence). CDR3 size: 14 residues. The CDR3 bases are TGTGCCTGGAGTGTACCGGCAGGGGACCACGAGCAGTACTTC. This gives the protein CAWSVPAGDHEQYF.

The gene calls are TRBV7-9 and TRBJ2-5, with D possibly matching TRBD2 (6 bases). V was clipped by 5 bases and J by 11 bases, with 21 bases between them. Germline CDR1 reads SEHNR; CDR2 reads FQNEAQ (reference sequence). CDR3 size: 14 residues. CDR3 DNA: TGTGCCAGCAGCCCTGGGGGGTCCCCCCCTAAGCAGTACTTC. Its translation: CASSPGGSPPKQYF.